The clone carrying this T cell receptor (beta chain) showed up many times. What it recognizes is unknown. This CDR3 contains 16 residues. V gave up 1 base and J gave up 4 bases, with 17 bases separating them. Germline CDR1 SGHRS, CDR2 YFSETQ. From 2 million PBMCs stored at -80 C, the unsorted libraries were generated. This specimen belongs to a study of neurological immune-mediated disorders. The cDNA was synthesized by 5'RACE incorporating 10-nucleotide random UMIs. Every sequencing run generated over 170 million TCR-beta sequences from 15-18 subjects. TCRdb processed the 5' RACE reads anew with MiXCR; each CDR3 protein has one entry. The table has roughly 60,000 distinct CDR3 sequences, roughly 10% seen once. Regarding the study as a whole: The absence of any CDR3 amino acid sequence shared by expanded clones across subjects suggests that repertoires were private in all groups.

This chain uses TRBV5-1 with TRBJ2-5; possibly TRBD1 for D (6 bases). This receptor was identified in a man aged 55 to 70 in good health. The sample consisted of PBMCs. The CDR3 region is CASSLQRPGAGETQYF. The CDR3 DNA follows: TGCGCCAGCAGCTTGCAGCGCCCAGGGGCTGGAGAGACCCAGTACTTC.